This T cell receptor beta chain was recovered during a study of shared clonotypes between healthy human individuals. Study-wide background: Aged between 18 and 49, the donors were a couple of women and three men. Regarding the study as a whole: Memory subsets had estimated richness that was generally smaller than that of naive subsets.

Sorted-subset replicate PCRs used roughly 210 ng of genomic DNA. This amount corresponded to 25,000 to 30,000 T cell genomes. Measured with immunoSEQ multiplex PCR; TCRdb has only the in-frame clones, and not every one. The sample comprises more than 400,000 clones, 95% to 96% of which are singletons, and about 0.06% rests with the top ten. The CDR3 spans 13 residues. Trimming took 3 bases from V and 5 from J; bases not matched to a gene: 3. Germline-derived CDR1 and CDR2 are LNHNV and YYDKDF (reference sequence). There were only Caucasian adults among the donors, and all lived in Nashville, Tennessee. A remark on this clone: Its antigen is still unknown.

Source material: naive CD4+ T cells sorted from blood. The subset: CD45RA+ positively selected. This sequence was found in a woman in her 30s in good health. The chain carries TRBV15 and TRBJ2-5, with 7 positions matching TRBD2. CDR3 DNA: TGTGCCACCAGCAGTGGACTAGTTGAGACCCAGTACTTC. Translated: CATSSGLVETQYF. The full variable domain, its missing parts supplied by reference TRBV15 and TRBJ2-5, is DAMVIQNPRYQVTQFGKPVTLSCSQTLNHNVMYWYQQKSSQAPKLLFHYYDKDFNNEADTPDNFQSRRPNTSFCFLDIRSPGLGDTAMYLCATSSGLVETQYFGPGTRLLVL.